This T cell receptor (beta chain) emerged from a study of T-cell reconstitution after alpha-beta-depleted transplantation in children. In its sample, this clonotype was seen a few times. Antigen: not known. The ends were cut back, 2 bases at V and 4 bases at J, with 11 bases in the middle. The CDR3 is 14 amino acids. Whole-study results and caveats: In some patients, recipient T cells and intrathymic progenitors surviving conditioning explained high day-60 diversity. From newly produced T cells came most of the T-cell counts and diversity one year after transplant. Approximately two months post-transplant, alpha-beta T cells reportedly originated from several hundred expanded graft clones.

The TCRbeta library was prepared with unique molecular identifiers. TCRdb reanalysed the PCR reads using MiXCR and keeps one entry per CDR3 protein. Altogether about 580,000 distinct CDR3 sequences are present, 23% being singletons, with the ten largest covering around 14%. The sample consisted of PBMCs, mostly from graft donor cells, taken 360 days after TCRalphabeta/CD19-depleted stem cell transplant. The chain carries TRBV12-3 or TRBV12-4 and TRBJ1-1, with D hard to call. The clonotype was recovered from a boy in the first two years of life who had a stem cell transplant for acute myeloid leukemia, so the T cells may come from the graft donor. The CDR3 nucleotides read TGTGCCAGCAGTTTAAGTATCAGCGCCACTGAAGCTTTCTTT. It is translated as CASSLSISATEAFF.